The clone carrying this T cell receptor (beta chain) was seen only a few times. Its antigen remains unidentified. The CDR3 spans 15 residues. Per germline, CDR1 SGHRS and CDR2 YFSETQ. Losses at the gene ends were 2 bases for V and 4 bases for J; bases not matched to a gene: 6. The data are from a study of CD8 T cells in ankylosing spondylitis. Preparation of TCR beta libraries was done by quantitative 5'-RACE with molecular barcodes. TCRdb processed the 5' RACE reads anew with MiXCR; each CDR3 protein has one entry. The sample holds approximately 400,000 distinct CDR3 sequences, 25% to 30% seen once. Study-level results: Typical of ankylosing spondylitis blood, it appeared, was a TCR beta motif of under 10 highly homologous variants.

This receptor was obtained from a male donor with ankylosing spondylitis. This chain uses TRBV5-1 with TRBJ2-7; 10 nucleotides agree with TRBD1. The sequenced material came from blood, either unsorted or a sorted T cell fraction (not recorded which). CDR3: CASSFGGTGEYEQYF. In DNA, the CDR3 is TGCGCCAGCAGCTTCGGCGGGACAGGGGAGTACGAGCAGTACTTC.